A selection of T cell receptor beta chains follows, all from one sample in a study of control samples from healthy donors and cancer patients. Only in-frame clones appear in the TCRdb table, and some are missing; sequencing was by immunoSEQ multiplex PCR. Counted here are some 74,000 clones, over 75% occurring once; the ten biggest clones make up around 5.7%. The source material was blood. These receptors were taken from a woman in her fifties or sixties in good health. Both conserved end residues are part of each CDR3. The order of the fields is J gene, D gene, V gene, CDR3 protein, CDR3 DNA. A D gene is named only where the DNA matches it firmly.

j_call: TRBJ1-5
d_call: -
v_call: TRBV2
cdr3_aa: CASGPGGNQPQHF
cdr3_nt: TGTGCCAGCGGGCCGGGGGGCAATCAGCCCCAGCATTTT

j_call: TRBJ2-3
d_call: TRBD2
v_call: TRBV3-1/TRBV3-2
cdr3_aa: CASSHPGGGVDTQYF
cdr3_nt: TGTGCCAGCAGCCACCCCGGCGGGGGGGTTGATACGCAGTATTTT

j_call: TRBJ2-3
d_call: TRBD1
v_call: TRBV2
cdr3_aa: CASSLTGVTDTQYF
cdr3_nt: TGTGCCAGCAGCCTAACAGGGGTCACAGATACGCAGTATTTT

j_call: TRBJ2-7
d_call: TRBD1
v_call: TRBV5-5
cdr3_aa: CASSLIQGAYEQYF
cdr3_nt: TGTGCCAGCAGCTTGATCCAGGGGGCTTACGAGCAGTACTTC

j_call: TRBJ2-1
d_call: TRBD2
v_call: TRBV30
cdr3_aa: CAWSVLAGDEQFF
cdr3_nt: TGTGCCTGGAGTGTGCTAGCGGGGGATGAGCAGTTCTTC

j_call: TRBJ2-4
d_call: TRBD1
v_call: TRBV4-1
cdr3_aa: CASQGAAKNIQYF
cdr3_nt: TGCGCCTCCCAGGGGGCAGCCAAAAACATTCAGTACTTC

j_call: TRBJ1-3
d_call: -
v_call: TRBV7-9
cdr3_aa: CASSSHGGSSGNTIYF
cdr3_nt: TGTGCCAGCAGCTCCCACGGGGGTAGCTCTGGAAACACCATATATTTT

j_call: TRBJ1-6
d_call: -
v_call: TRBV6-5
cdr3_aa: CASRASYMANSPLHF
cdr3_nt: TGTGCCAGCCGGGCCAGTTATATGGCTAATTCACCCCTCCACTTT

j_call: TRBJ1-4
d_call: -
v_call: TRBV7-6
cdr3_aa: CASSLSGVNEKLFF
cdr3_nt: TGTGCCAGCAGCTTATCAGGGGTTAATGAAAAACTGTTTTTT

j_call: TRBJ1-4
d_call: -
v_call: TRBV6-5
cdr3_aa: CASAGPTNEKLFF
cdr3_nt: TGTGCCAGCGCGGGCCCGACGAATGAAAAACTGTTTTTT